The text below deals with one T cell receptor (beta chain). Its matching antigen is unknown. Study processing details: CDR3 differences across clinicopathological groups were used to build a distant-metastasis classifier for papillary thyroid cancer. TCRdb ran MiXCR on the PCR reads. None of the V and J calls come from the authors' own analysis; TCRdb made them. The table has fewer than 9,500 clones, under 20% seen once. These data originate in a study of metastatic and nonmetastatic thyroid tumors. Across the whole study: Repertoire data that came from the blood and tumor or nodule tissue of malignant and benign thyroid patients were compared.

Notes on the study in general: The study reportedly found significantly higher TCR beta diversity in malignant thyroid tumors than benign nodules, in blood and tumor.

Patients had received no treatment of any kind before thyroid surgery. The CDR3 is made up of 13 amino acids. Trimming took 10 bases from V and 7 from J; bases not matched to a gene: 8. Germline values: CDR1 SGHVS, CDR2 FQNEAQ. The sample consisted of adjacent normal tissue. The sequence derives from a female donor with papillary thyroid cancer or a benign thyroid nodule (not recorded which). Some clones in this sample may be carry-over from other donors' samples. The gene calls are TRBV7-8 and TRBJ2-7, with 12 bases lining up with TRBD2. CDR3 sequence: CATRTSGVGEQYF. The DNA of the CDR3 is TGTGCCACCCGGACTAGCGGGGTGGGGGAGCAGTACTTC.